These 27 T cell receptor beta chains originate from one sample sequenced in a study of tumor-infiltrating lymphocytes in primary liver carcinoma. Germline DNA was also extracted, while the blood RNA originated from unsorted whole blood. Synthesis of TCR beta cDNA was carried out from 500 ng total RNA with a constant-region primer. Nested multiplex PCR, run for three rounds with slightly modified ARM-PCR, yielded TCR beta libraries. PCR rounds one and two used TRBV1-TRBV30 forward primers with a C-beta reverse primer for 10 cycles each. TCRdb independently ran MiXCR on the multiplex PCR reads; one entry per CDR3 protein. The sample contains about 310,000 distinct CDR3 sequences, roughly three fifths of which appear only once. Sequenced: peripheral blood. The origin of the receptors is a woman aged 30 to 39 with primary liver carcinoma and hepatitis B virus infection.

As for this clonotype: An end of the junction does not agree with germline; a read error may underlie this. This chain connects TRBV11-2 to TRBJ2-3, with D maybe TRBD2 (6 bases). The CDR3 runs 15 residues. Germline V gene sequence: CDR1 SGHAT, CDR2 FQNNGV. The CDR3, as DNA: TGTGCCAACAGCTTAGGGCGGCGGGAAACAGATACACAGTATTTT. Amino acids: CANSLGRRETDTQYF.

In regard to this clonotype: This may be a read error, as it is one base from a much larger clone. V and J are TRBV6-2 or TRBV6-3 and TRBJ2-1; possibly TRBD2 for D (6 bases). CDR3 length: 15 residues. Per germline, CDR1 MNHEY and CDR2 SVGEGT. V shed 7 bases and J shed 7 bases, with 20 bases lying between them. The CDR3 spells CASISSARGWNEQFF. CDR3 sequence (DNA): TGTGCCAGCATATCTAGCGCCCGAGGTTGGAATGAGCAGTTCTTC.

This clonotype has only a few counts. The gene calls are TRBV29-1 and TRBJ2-3, with TRBD1 matching 8 bases. Germline V CDR1 and CDR2: SQVTM, ANQGSEA. The CDR3 covers 11 residues. The V segment lost 2 bases and the J segment 9 bases; nucleotides outside the gene matches: 1. The CDR3 bases are TGCAGCGTTGAAACAGGGGGAACGCAGTATTTT. It specifies CSVETGGTQYF.

The J gene is TRBJ2-1, the V gene TRBV11-3; no clear D gene. The CDR3 loop spans 13 amino acids. The V gene's germline CDR1 is SGHNT and CDR2 YENEEA. The germline V and J ends were trimmed by 5 bases and 8 bases, with 13 bases remaining between them. Here the CDR3 reads CASSPRTMDEQFF. CDR3 coding DNA: TGTGCCAGCAGCCCGCGAACGATGGATGAGCAGTTCTTC.

With respect to this clonotype: This may arise from a read error, as a much more abundant clone is one base away. The chain employs TRBV10-2 and TRBJ2-2; TRBD2 might be the D (5 bases). Germline loops: CDR1 WSHSY, CDR2 SAAADI. This CDR3 spans 11 amino acids. Trimming took off 11 bases at V and 7 bases at J, with 11 bases between the two ends. The CDR3 bases are TGCGCCGGCTCAGAGGGCGGGGAGCTGTTTTTT. Translation: CAGSEGGELFF.

As concerns this clonotype: A single base separates this from a much larger clone, so it may be a read error. This chain connects TRBV29-1 to TRBJ2-2; maybe TRBD2 (6 bases). CDR3 length: 15 residues. Germline assignment: CDR1 SQVTM and CDR2 ANQGSEA. This CDR3 is CSVVEGDSNAGELFF. The CDR3 region has the DNA TGCAGCGTTGTAGAAGGGGACTCGAACGCCGGGGAGCTGTTTTTT.

The chain couples TRBV12-3 or TRBV12-4 to TRBJ2-5, with no clear D. This CDR3 comprises 14 residues. V lost 6 bases, J lost 5 bases, and 16 bases lay in between. Here the CDR3 DNA reads TGTGCCAGCAGCCAAGCATTGGCGATGGAGACCCAGTACTTC. The encoded protein is CASSQALAMETQYF.

As for this clonotype: This CDR3 fails to terminate in the conserved phenylalanine or tryptophan, so it likely reflects a read error. This sequence joins TRBV14 and TRBJ2-2, with no clear D. Trimming removed 1 base from V and 3 bases from J, with 15 bases in between. This CDR3 is 17 amino acids long. Germline V gives CDR1 SGHDN, CDR2 FVKESK. The CDR3: CASSQVVLNLYTGELFC. The CDR3 DNA is TGTGCCAGCAGCCAAGTGGTCTTAAACTTATACACCGGGGAGCTGTTTTGT.

The V call is TRBV5-6, the J call TRBJ2-1; D unresolved. Deletions cut 8 bases from V and 4 bases from J, with 22 bases between. The CDR3 runs to 16 residues. Per the germline V gene, CDR1 is SGHDT and CDR2 is YYEEEE. The CDR3 nucleotides are TGTGCCAGGAGCCTTGGCTGGCCCCCACGGTACAATGAGCAGTTCTTC. Protein sequence: CARSLGWPPRYNEQFF.

This clonotype showed up many times. J is TRBJ2-2 and V is TRBV29-1; TRBD2 agrees at 9 bases. The CDR3 spans 14 residues. V dropped 7 bases and J dropped 3; count of bases not matched to a gene: 6. Germline assignment: CDR1 SQVTM and CDR2 ANQGSEA. CDR3 nucleotides: TGCAGCGCTCCGGGACTAGCTGACACCGGGGAGCTGTTTTTT. As protein: CSAPGLADTGELFF.

Concerning this clonotype itself: This likely comes from a read error, as the CDR3 has no conserved phenylalanine or tryptophan at its end. V is TRBV7-6 and J is TRBJ2-7; a possible D gene is TRBD2 (6 bases). Germline CDR1 SGHVS, CDR2 FNYEAQ. With 5 bases removed from V and 3 bases from J, the gap between germline ends came to 11 bases. This CDR3 region has 13 residues. CDR3 sequence (DNA): TGTGCCAGCAGCCTTAGCGGAAGCTACGAGCAGTACATC. Translating it yields CASSLSGSYEQYI.

In regard to this clonotype: One end of the junction is discordant with germline, which a read error may explain. The V call is TRBV7-7, the J call TRBJ2-2; D gene ambiguous. Germline loops: CDR1 SSHAT, CDR2 FNYEAQ (reference sequence). The CDR3 length is 15 residues. The CDR3 here is CASSPVKGPTGELFF. In nucleotides, the CDR3 is TGTGCTAGCAGCCCAGTTAAAGGCCCTACCGGGGAGCTGTTTTTT.

This clonotype was found many times. The chain carries TRBV11-2 and TRBJ2-3, with D possibly TRBD2 on 5 matching bases. CDR1 and CDR2 (germline): SGHAT, FQNNGV. This CDR3 has 13 residues. Trimming took 5 bases from V and 4 from J, leaving 10 bases between them. The CDR3 loop reads CASSVGLADTQYF. CDR3 DNA sequence: TGTGCCAGCAGCGTCGGACTGGCAGATACGCAGTATTTT. The full variable domain, rest sourced from reference TRBV11-2 and TRBJ2-3, is EAGVAQSPRYKIIEKRQSVAFWCNPISGHATLYWYQQILGQGPKLLIQFQNNGVVDDSQLPKDRFSAERLKGVDSTLKIQPAKLEDSAVYLCASSVGLADTQYFGPGTRLTVL.

The rearrangement joins TRBV19 to TRBJ1-6, with D maybe TRBD1 (6 bases). V was shortened by 7 bases and J by 8 bases, with 18 bases between the two germline ends. This CDR3 comprises 15 residues. Per germline, CDR1 LNHDA and CDR2 SQIVND (reference sequence). The CDR3 reads CASKRKTRGDSPLHF. DNA for the CDR3: TGTGCCAGTAAAAGGAAGACGAGGGGGGATTCACCCCTCCACTTT.

A few counts support this clonotype. The chain couples TRBV5-4 to TRBJ2-2; D possibly corresponds to TRBD1 (6 bases). The germline V gene encodes CDR1 SGHNT and CDR2 YYREEE (reference sequence). There are 16 residues in the CDR3. V was pared by 1 base and J by 1 base, with 11 bases between. The DNA for the CDR3 is TGTGCCAGCAGCTTGCCAGGGGCGGGGAACACCGGGGAGCTGTTTTTT. Translation: CASSLPGAGNTGELFF.

This clonotype was detected many times. V is TRBV6-1 and J is TRBJ1-1, with 9 bases lining up with TRBD1. Losses at the gene ends were 5 bases for V and 6 bases for J; bases not matched to a gene: 10. The CDR3 is made up of 15 amino acids. Germline CDR1 and CDR2: MNHNS and SASEGT. CDR3 amino acids: CASSSRTGGAAEAFF. The CDR3 DNA reads as TGTGCCAGCAGTTCCCGTACAGGGGGCGCCGCTGAAGCTTTCTTT.

This clonotype has a handful of counts. This chain joins TRBV5-1 and TRBJ2-5; TRBD2 matches at 7 bases. This CDR3 is 18 amino acids long. From germline, CDR1 is SGHRS and CDR2 YFSETQ. J lost 4 bases, V lost 4 bases, and 19 bases had no gene match. DNA for the CDR3: TGCGCCAGCAGCCCCGCCGGAGCGGGATTGGGCTCCGGAGAGACCCAGTACTTC. This codes for CASSPAGAGLGSGETQYF.

With regard to this clonotype: The junction differs from germline at one of its ends, possibly a read error. The genes are TRBV4-2 and TRBJ2-7; D is ambiguous. The CDR3 has 13 amino acids. Germline CDR1 and CDR2: LGHNA and YNFKEQ. This CDR3 is CVSSQPDHYEQYF. The CDR3 nucleotides read TGTGTCAGCAGCCAACCAGATCACTACGAGCAGTACTTC.

About this clonotype: Its ends do not fully match the called genes, so a read error is possible. This chain links TRBV6-2 or TRBV6-3 with TRBJ2-3; D is ambiguous. The CDR3 is 12 residues long. Germline V CDR1 and CDR2: MNHEY, SVGEGT. The CDR3 sequence is CASSNSGDTQYF. The CDR3 nucleotides read TGTGCCAGCAGTAACTCGGGAGATACGCAGTATTTT.

This clonotype was observed at least ten times. V and J are TRBV11-2 and TRBJ2-5; D remains ambiguous. The germline V and J ends were trimmed by 5 bases and 2 bases, with 12 bases remaining between them. The CDR3 has 14 amino acids. From germline, CDR1 is SGHAT and CDR2 FQNNGV. The CDR3 protein is CASSAPLGQETQYF. CDR3 nucleotide sequence: TGTGCCAGCAGCGCTCCACTGGGGCAAGAGACCCAGTACTTC.

About this clonotype itself: This could be a read error, since a much larger clone is one nucleotide away. V gene TRBV29-1 combines with J gene TRBJ1-1; D is perhaps TRBD1 (5 bases). CDR1 is SQVTM and CDR2 is ANQGSEA in the germline V gene. This CDR3 is built from 13 residues. Here the CDR3 DNA reads TGCAGCGCTGAAATCGGGGCTAACACTGAAGCTTTCTTT. Its protein product is CSAEIGANTEAFF. Complete variable domain (other parts from reference TRBV29-1 and TRBJ1-1): SAVISQKPSRDICQRGTSLTIQCQVDSQVTMMFWYRQQPGQSLTLIATANQGSEATYESGFVIDKFPISRPNLTFSTLTVSNMSPEDSSIYLCSAEIGANTEAFFGQGTRLTVV.

This clonotype was counted ten times or more. V usage is TRBV6-5 and J usage is TRBJ2-6; possibly TRBD2 for D (5 bases). The CDR3 is made up of 14 amino acids. The V gene lost 5 bases and the J gene lost 0 bases, with 5 bases spanning the gap. Germline V CDR1 and CDR2: MNHEY, SVGAGI. The CDR3 is CASSRDSGANVLTF. CDR3 DNA: TGTGCCAGCAGTCGGGACTCTGGGGCCAACGTCCTGACTTTC.

The chain has TRBV7-9 and TRBJ1-5, with a tentative D call TRBD1 (5 bases). Germline-derived CDR1 and CDR2 are SEHNR and FQNEAQ (reference sequence). The germline V and J ends were trimmed by 3 bases and 4 bases, with 10 bases remaining between them. This CDR3 has 14 residues. CDR3 residues: CASSLGTYNQPQHF. The CDR3 region has the DNA TGTGCCAGCAGCTTGGGGACGTATAATCAGCCCCAGCATTTT. Complete variable domain (other parts from reference TRBV7-9 and TRBJ1-5): DTGVSQNPRHKITKRGQNVTFRCDPISEHNRLYWYRQTLGQGPEFLTYFQNEAQLEKSRLLSDRFSAERPKGSFSTLEIQRTEQGDSAMYLCASSLGTYNQPQHFGDGTRLSIL.

This clonotype was seen more than once but under ten times. The chain couples TRBV4-3 to TRBJ1-5, with 8 bases matching TRBD1. The CDR3 consists of 15 residues. V shed 2 bases, J shed 7 bases, and the junction held 7 bases outside the gene matches. In germline, CDR1 is LGHNA, CDR2 YSLEER. CDR3 region: CASSQSDRGRQPQHF. The CDR3 coding sequence is TGCGCCAGCAGCCAATCCGACAGGGGAAGGCAGCCCCAGCATTTT.

This chain uses TRBV6-6 with TRBJ1-1, with D possibly being TRBD1 (5 bases). This CDR3 region has 13 residues. Trimming removed 2 bases at V and 3 bases at J, with 7 bases between. The germline gives CDR1 MNHNY, CDR2 SVGAGI (reference sequence). The CDR3 nucleotides are TGTGCCAGCAGTTACCGGGGGGACACTGAAGCTTTCTTT. Amino acids: CASSYRGDTEAFF.

This clonotype was detected many times. Written as DNA, the CDR3 is TGTGCCAGCAGCCCACGCAGTGGCTTTAATTCACCCCTCCACTTT. Protein: CASSPRSGFNSPLHF. The rearrangement joins TRBV12-3 or TRBV12-4 to TRBJ1-6; unclear D gene. The length of the CDR3 is 15 residues. Trimming stripped 6 bases from V and 6 bases from J, with 15 bases between.

This clonotype has a count of ten or more. The chain uses TRBV6-5 and TRBJ1-1; tentative D call: TRBD1 (6 bases). Germline V gives CDR1 MNHEY, CDR2 SVGAGI. The CDR3 is made up of 14 amino acids. V shed 4 bases and J shed 1 base, with 10 bases lying between them. CDR3 DNA sequence: TGTGCCAGCAGTTCCCCGGGGGCGAACACTGAAGCTTTCTTT. It yields the protein CASSSPGANTEAFF.